The next 2 T cell receptor beta chains were all read from a single sample in a study of Graves' ophthalmopathy and Graves' hyperthyroidism. Researchers took RNA transcripts and amplified TCR beta CDR3 regions from them. RT-PCR was first run with HTBI primers, then multiplex PCR in a second round. TCRdb passed the multiplex PCR reads through MiXCR, listing each CDR3 protein once. The data contain roughly 220,000 distinct CDR3 sequences, roughly 50% of them seen just once; the ten biggest clones take up less than 50%. The sequenced material came from peripheral blood. These TCRs come from an adult man with Graves' ophthalmopathy.

The chain uses TRBV7-2 and TRBJ2-5; D is unresolved. Per germline, CDR1 SGHTA and CDR2 FQGNSA. The germline V and J ends were trimmed by 0 bases and 4 bases, with 12 bases remaining between them. The CDR3 is 15 amino acids. CDR3 region: CASSLAPLAPETQYF. In nucleotides, the CDR3 is TGTGCCAGCAGCTTAGCGCCTTTAGCCCCAGAGACCCAGTACTTC.

This clonotype was counted only a few times. The chain joins TRBV24-1 to TRBJ2-2; 7 bases are shared with TRBD1. The length of the CDR3 is 16 residues. The V gene's germline CDR1 is KGHDR and CDR2 SFDVKD. After removal of 4 bases from V and 1 base from J, the junction contained 5 bases not matched to a gene. In DNA, the CDR3 is TGTGCCACCAGTGACCCCGGGACAGTGAACACCGGGGAGCTGTTTTTT. Translating it yields CATSDPGTVNTGELFF.